Only a few counts were recorded for the clone carrying this T cell receptor beta chain. Its antigen is as yet unknown. Germline trimming cut 1 base from V and 6 bases from J; bases unmatched to any gene: 6. Germline CDR1 is SGHTS and CDR2 is YDEGEE. This CDR3 has 16 amino acids. The data stem from a study of cytomegalovirus exposure and HLA in healthy donors. Study-wide results and limits: In an earlier analysis, in some 500 donors, most V segments appeared productive either ~87% or ~30% of the time. Later analysis identified about 17,000 TCR beta sequences associated with HLA alleles, using a false discovery rate threshold of 0.05.

Primers: 60 Vbeta forward and 13 Jbeta reverse. Here immunoSEQ multiplex PCR was the method, and the copy in TCRdb shows in-frame clones only, minus some. Of 150,000 to 200,000 clones in the sample, 70% to 80% were seen once. This chain joins TRBV5-8 and TRBJ1-4; 10 nucleotides align to TRBD1. The sequenced material came from PBMCs. The clonotype comes from a male donor in good health and CMV-seronegative. The chain's CDR3 is CASSLPGTGVHEKLFF. The CDR3 nucleotides are TGTGCCAGCAGCTTGCCGGGGACAGGGGTACATGAAAAACTGTTTTTT.